These 4 T cell receptor beta chains were all obtained from the same sample, sequenced in a study of tissue T cells after allogeneic stem cell transplantation. Repertoires were generated with immunoSEQ multiplex PCR, while TCRdb's copy carries only in-frame clones and drops some. The data contain around 1,700 clones, about 70% of them singletons. Source: tissue from the stomach, taken at autopsy. The receptor set was obtained from a female donor aged 60 or older with lung cancer.

CDR3 coding DNA: TGTGCCAGCAGCTTATCACAGGGGGGCAATGAAAAACTGTTTTTT. Protein sequence: CASSLSQGGNEKLFF. The gene calls are TRBV7-2 and TRBJ1-4; 8 bases are a match to TRBD1. In germline, CDR1 is SGHTA, CDR2 FQGNSA. The V and J ends lost 2 bases and 5 bases, in that order; junction bases with no gene match: 4. This CDR3 has 15 amino acids. The variable domain in full, with the rest retrieved from reference TRBV7-2 and TRBJ1-4, is GAGVSQSPSNKVTEKGKDVELRCDPISGHTALYWYRQSLGQGLEFLIYFQGNSAPDKSGLPSDRFSAERTGGSVSTLTIQRTQQEDSAVYLCASSLSQGGNEKLFFGSGTQLSVL.

This clone appeared a few times. V gene TRBV5-4 combines with J gene TRBJ2-3; D is unclear. The CDR3 length is 13 residues. V dropped 2 bases and J dropped 3 bases, with 7 bases sitting between them. Germline values: CDR1 SGHNT, CDR2 YYREEE (reference sequence). In nucleotides, the CDR3 is TGTGCCAGCAGCTTTCGGGTTACAGATACGCAGTATTTT. Translation gives CASSFRVTDTQYF.

V gene TRBV5-6 combines with J gene TRBJ2-5; D is unresolved. V was clipped by 0 bases and J by 4 bases, with 13 bases between them. From germline, CDR1 is SGHDT and CDR2 YYEEEE. This CDR3 comprises 15 residues. The CDR3 region has the DNA TGTGCCAGCAGCTTGGTTGGTCGTGTGAGAGAGACCCAGTACTTC. Protein: CASSLVGRVRETQYF.

This clone turned up a few times. V and J are TRBV9 and TRBJ2-1, with unresolved D. In germline, CDR1 is SGDLS, CDR2 YYNGEE. Between the trimmed V and J ends, which lost 3 bases and 5 bases, there was a span of 6 bases. The CDR3 runs to 12 residues. The CDR3 spells CASSAYHNEQFF. The CDR3 coding sequence is TGTGCCAGCAGCGCTTACCACAATGAGCAGTTCTTC.